The T cell receptor (beta chain) described here comes from a study of identical twins. Findings of the study overall: Researchers reported excess low generation probability among twin-shared out-of-frame alpha sequences.

In the case of this clonotype: What it binds is unknown.

Unique molecular identifiers were present on cDNA, and template switching added a universal primer site. MiXCR, applied by TCRdb to the 5' RACE reads, yields one record per CDR3 protein. This sample has approximately 470,000 distinct CDR3 sequences, with 12% to 15% found just once. The CDR3 is 18 amino acids. Germline-derived CDR1 and CDR2 are SGHTA and FQGNSA. V lost 0 bases to trimming and J lost 0 bases, with 16 bases between them. These data also featured in a second study, about yellow fever vaccine responses in identical twins.

The sequence was collected from a woman aged 18-29 years in good health. The chain uses TRBV7-2 and TRBJ2-3; D could derive from TRBD1 or TRBD2 (7 bases each). The source material was CD4+ T cells sorted from blood. CDR3 region: CASSLAREAGGSTDTQYF. CDR3 coding DNA: TGTGCCAGCAGCTTAGCCCGGGAGGCAGGGGGGAGCACAGATACGCAGTATTTT. The full variable domain, in which reference TRBV7-2 and TRBJ2-3 provide the parts outside the CDR3, is GAGVSQSPSNKVTEKGKDVELRCDPISGHTALYWYRQSLGQGLEFLIYFQGNSAPDKSGLPSDRFSAERTGGSVSTLTIQRTQQEDSAVYLCASSLAREAGGSTDTQYFGPGTRLTVL.